Below, one TCR beta chain is given with its context. Libraries were prepared by immunoSEQ multiplex PCR; TCRdb keeps only in-frame clonotypes and omits some of them. The sample records approximately 55,000 clones, 90% being singletons. The data belong to a study of blood T cell repertoires in COVID-19. The CDR3 contains 14 residues. Per germline, CDR1 SGHRS and CDR2 YFSETQ. V dropped 0 bases and J dropped 4 bases, with 10 bases sitting between them. The clonotype was recovered from a man aged 40-55 years with acute or convalescent COVID-19. The V call is TRBV5-1, the J call TRBJ2-5; maybe TRBD2 (6 bases). Sequenced input: peripheral blood. CDR3 DNA: TGCGCCAGCAGCTTGGTGGAGGGTTTAGAGACCCAGTACTTC. Translated: CASSLVEGLETQYF. Using reference TRBV5-1 and TRBJ2-5 for the parts outside the CDR3, the full variable domain is KAGVTQTPRYLIKTRGQQVTLSCSPISGHRSVSWYQQTPGQGLQFLFEYFSETQRNKGNFPGRFSGRQFSNSRSEMNVSTLELGDSALYLCASSLVEGLETQYFGPGTRLLVL.